A selection of T cell receptor beta chains follows, all from one sample in a study of cytomegalovirus exposure and HLA in healthy donors. Some clones are missing from TCRdb's copy, which holds only in-frame ones; the method was immunoSEQ multiplex PCR. The data hold 140,000 to 150,000 clones, with approximately 78% observed a single time. Sequencing was carried out using PBMCs. The receptors here all came from a woman aged 18 to 35 in good health and CMV-seropositive. Each CDR3 is given with its conserved first and last residue. A D gene is named only where the DNA matches it firmly.

j_call cdr3_length v_call d_call cdr3_aa
TRBJ2-1 16 TRBV5-6 TRBD1 CASSPNRGDSYNEQFF
TRBJ1-2 13 TRBV2 TRBD1 CASSAGTGNGYTF
TRBJ2-3 20 TRBV4-3 . CASSQDHLRGLKISTDTQYF
TRBJ2-1 20 TRBV21-1 . CASSEETGPLVLSSYNEQFF
TRBJ1-3 15 TRBV5-1 TRBD1 CASSLVPGGENTIYF
TRBJ1-5 13 TRBV30 . CAWSGGGDQPQHF
TRBJ2-3 20 TRBV9 TRBD2 CASSVAPVALAGGSTDTQYF
TRBJ1-1 14 TRBV2 . CASSVEGMNTEAFF
TRBJ2-7 16 TRBV14 TRBD1 CASSQERGRDRGEQYF
TRBJ2-3 16 TRBV30 TRBD2 CAWSVPGLGMADTQYF
TRBJ1-1 14 TRBV7-9 . CASSSTGIEPEAFF
TRBJ2-7 16 TRBV11-2 . CASSSHIRPRDSEQYF
TRBJ2-7 13 TRBV2 TRBD1 CATTGGAGYEQYF
TRBJ1-4 16 TRBV11-2 TRBD1 CASSPWSPGQREKLFF
TRBJ1-6 15 TRBV27 . CASSPMGRGHSPLHF
TRBJ2-3 15 TRBV7-9 TRBD2 CASSLSGSYTDTQYF
TRBJ2-2 17 TRBV12-5 . CASATSGQLKGSGELFF
TRBJ1-5 16 TRBV28 TRBD1 CASSPDETGGGQPQHF
TRBJ1-5 15 TRBV7-2 . CASSARTISNQPQHF
TRBJ1-4 15 TRBV6-1 TRBD1 CASNRAGGGGEKLFF
TRBJ2-5 16 TRBV6-5 . CASSYYGGLPQETQYF
TRBJ1-1 16 TRBV5-6 . CASSLKSLMRGTEAFF
TRBJ1-5 14 TRBV6-5 TRBD1 CASSGQGGIQPQHF
TRBJ2-1 12 TRBV6-1 TRBD1 CASRDRVFEQFF
TRBJ2-4 16 TRBV7-2 TRBD1 CASSLGGTGDKNIQYF
TRBJ1-2 16 TRBV6-1 TRBD1 CASSEPRTGGGYGYTF
TRBJ2-3 16 TRBV10-3 TRBD2 CAISPTSGGVTDTQYF
TRBJ1-1 14 TRBV14 TRBD1 CASSQDHRGTEAFF
TRBJ1-1 13 TRBV6-6 . CASSATGNTEAFF
TRBJ1-2 13 TRBV7-2 . CASREGGHDGYTF
TRBJ2-7 13 TRBV6-1 TRBD1 CASRKGQGDEQYF
TRBJ2-3 15 TRBV25-1 . CASSLGAGSTDTQYF
TRBJ2-2 16 TRBV5-1 . CASSSLVLVDTGELFF
TRBJ2-1 15 TRBV4-1 TRBD1 CASSHPDRGRDEQFF
TRBJ1-1 13 TRBV28 . CASSRGFRTEAFF
TRBJ1-4 17 TRBV4-1 TRBD1 CASSKLPQGAANEKLFF
TRBJ1-1 16 TRBV12-2 . CASRPPGSIGGTEAFF
TRBJ2-3 16 TRBV7-9 TRBD2 CASSISSGGPTDTQYF
TRBJ2-7 14 TRBV18 TRBD1 CASSPRDRYYEQYF
TRBJ2-5 16 TRBV10-3 . CAISAKRQGTGETQYF
TRBJ1-1 13 TRBV4-1 . CASSLGQNTEAFF
TRBJ1-5 13 TRBV29-1 TRBD1 CSVAQGANQPQHF
TRBJ2-3 15 TRBV7-9 TRBD2 CASSLVGGGTDTQYF
TRBJ2-2 15 TRBV19 TRBD1 CATRTGGTNTGELFF
TRBJ2-1 16 TRBV5-1 TRBD2 CASSLGSGGIYNEQFF
TRBJ2-1 15 TRBV6-1 TRBD1 CASSKGQGGELEQFF